This TCR beta chain was sequenced in a study of neurological immune-mediated disorders. By share of the sample, this clonotype is medium-sized. Unmatched junction bases numbered 6, after V lost 4 bases and J lost 3 bases. This CDR3 is built from 14 residues. Germline-derived CDR1 and CDR2 are SQVTM and ANQGSEA. Each CDR3 protein gets one entry after TCRdb re-called the 5' RACE reads with MiXCR. The table has tens of thousands of distinct CDR3 sequences, roughly 4.8% seen once. V gene TRBV29-1 combines with J gene TRBJ1-3, with 7 bases matching TRBD1. The sequence was obtained from a man aged 18 to 29 in good health. The sample was CD4+ T cells from blood. CDR3 nucleotide sequence: TGCAGCGTTGCCGAGGGGGCCCTTGGAAACACCATATATTTT. This sequence encodes CSVAEGALGNTIYF. Drawing the rest from reference TRBV29-1 and TRBJ1-3, the complete variable domain is SAVISQKPSRDICQRGTSLTIQCQVDSQVTMMFWYRQQPGQSLTLIATANQGSEATYESGFVIDKFPISRPNLTFSTLTVSNMSPEDSSIYLCSVAEGALGNTIYFGEGSWLTVV.